This is a list of T cell receptor beta chains from one sample in a study of CD8 T cells in Susac syndrome. TCRdb reprocessed the immunoSEQ multiplex PCR reads with MiXCR, giving one entry per CDR3 protein. The profile shows about 120,000 distinct CDR3 sequences, around 93% of them singletons. Sequenced input: CD8+ T cells from PBMCs. These receptors were obtained from a human donor in good health. Both conserved end residues are part of each CDR3. A D gene is named only where the DNA matches it firmly. Only some rows state a clone size, as once, few, many or a class for expanded clones.

CDR3nt: TGCAGTGCTAGAGATCCCTGGGGTGGGGCCAACGTCCTGACTTTC; CDR3aa: CSARDPWGGANVLTF; v_gene: TRBV20-1; abundance: -; j_gene: TRBJ2-6; d_gene: -
CDR3nt: TGTGCCAGCAGTTCTCCCCTGGGAGCCGGGGGGACTGAAGCTTTCTTT; CDR3aa: CASSSPLGAGGTEAFF; v_gene: TRBV12-3/TRBV12-4; abundance: -; j_gene: TRBJ1-1; d_gene: -
CDR3nt: TGTGCCAGCTCATATGTCGGGACGCATAACCAAGAGACCCAGTACTTC; CDR3aa: CASSYVGTHNQETQYF; v_gene: TRBV18; abundance: -; j_gene: TRBJ2-5; d_gene: -
CDR3nt: TGTGCCAGCAGTGATCTTGGGCAGAATAATTCACCCCTCCACTTT; CDR3aa: CASSDLGQNNSPLHF; v_gene: TRBV2; abundance: -; j_gene: TRBJ1-6; d_gene: -
CDR3nt: TGTGCCAGCAGTTCGTCGCCCCTGGACAGCGATTATGGCTACACCTTC; CDR3aa: CASSSSPLDSDYGYTF; v_gene: TRBV6-5; abundance: -; j_gene: TRBJ1-2; d_gene: -
CDR3nt: TGTGCCAGCAGCCGGACCAGGGGTCCCGCTGAAGCTTTCTTT; CDR3aa: CASSRTRGPAEAFF; v_gene: TRBV27; abundance: -; j_gene: TRBJ1-1; d_gene: -
CDR3nt: TGTGCCAGCAGCCCGCTGGGACAGACCTACAATGAGCAGTTCTTC; CDR3aa: CASSPLGQTYNEQFF; v_gene: TRBV27; abundance: -; j_gene: TRBJ2-1; d_gene: TRBD1
CDR3nt: TGTGCCAGCACACCCTCCGGGACTAGCTACGATGAGCAGTTCTTC; CDR3aa: CASTPSGTSYDEQFF; v_gene: TRBV6-2/TRBV6-3; abundance: -; j_gene: TRBJ2-1; d_gene: TRBD2
CDR3nt: TGTGCCTGGTCGGGACTAGCGGGAGAAAGCTCCTACAATGAGCAGTTCTTC; CDR3aa: CAWSGLAGESSYNEQFF; v_gene: TRBV30; abundance: -; j_gene: TRBJ2-1; d_gene: TRBD2
CDR3nt: TGTGCCAGCAGCTTAGATACGGAATACTCACCCCTCCACTTT; CDR3aa: CASSLDTEYSPLHF; v_gene: TRBV13; abundance: -; j_gene: TRBJ1-6; d_gene: -
CDR3nt: TGTGCCAGCACCCCTCGCCAGGGGGGGGTTGCGAACACTGAAGCTTTCTTT; CDR3aa: CASTPRQGGVANTEAFF; v_gene: TRBV27; abundance: -; j_gene: TRBJ1-1; d_gene: TRBD1
CDR3nt: TGTGCCAGCAGTTTCGCTACGGTCTACTATGGCTACACCTTC; CDR3aa: CASSFATVYYGYTF; v_gene: TRBV12-3/TRBV12-4; abundance: -; j_gene: TRBJ1-2; d_gene: -
CDR3nt: TGCGCCAGCAGCTTGGATTCGTCGGGAGTATTCAATGAGCAGTTCTTC; CDR3aa: CASSLDSSGVFNEQFF; v_gene: TRBV5-1; abundance: once; j_gene: TRBJ2-1; d_gene: -
CDR3nt: TGTGCCAGCAGCCAAGACGGAGCGCGGGAGGTTGGCACCGGGGAGCTGTTTTTT; CDR3aa: CASSQDGAREVGTGELFF; v_gene: TRBV3-1; abundance: -; j_gene: TRBJ2-2; d_gene: TRBD2
CDR3nt: TGCAGCGTCAAAACAGGGTCCTCCCCACACTACTCAAGACATGGCTACACCTTC; CDR3aa: CSVKTGSSPHYSRHGYTF; v_gene: TRBV29-1; abundance: -; j_gene: TRBJ1-2; d_gene: -
CDR3nt: TGTGCCAGCAGCCAAGAACTAGCGGGAACCTACCAAGGGACCCAGTACTTC; CDR3aa: CASSQELAGTYQGTQYF; v_gene: TRBV14; abundance: -; j_gene: TRBJ2-5; d_gene: TRBD2
CDR3nt: TGTGCCAGCTCTCCCCACGGAGATAGGGGCACCGGGGAGCTGTTTTTT; CDR3aa: CASSPHGDRGTGELFF; v_gene: TRBV7-2; abundance: -; j_gene: TRBJ2-2; d_gene: -
CDR3nt: TGCGCCAGCAGCTTGGCCCTATCGCAGGGGGCAATCTATGGCTACACCTTC; CDR3aa: CASSLALSQGAIYGYTF; v_gene: TRBV5-1; abundance: -; j_gene: TRBJ1-2; d_gene: TRBD1
CDR3nt: TGCGCCAGCAGACCCGGACAGGGGGAGGGTGAGCAGTTCTTC; CDR3aa: CASRPGQGEGEQFF; v_gene: TRBV5-1; abundance: once; j_gene: TRBJ2-1; d_gene: TRBD1
CDR3nt: TGTGCCAGTAGTATAGACGGGGCATCCGAGAACACTGAAGCTTTCTTT; CDR3aa: CASSIDGASENTEAFF; v_gene: TRBV19; abundance: -; j_gene: TRBJ1-1; d_gene: -
CDR3nt: TGCGCCAGCAGCCAAGGTCAGGGACTAGCGTACGAGCAGTACTTC; CDR3aa: CASSQGQGLAYEQYF; v_gene: TRBV4-1; abundance: -; j_gene: TRBJ2-7; d_gene: TRBD2
CDR3nt: TGCAGTGCTAGAAGGGGTGGACGGTCCTACGAGCAGTACTTC; CDR3aa: CSARRGGRSYEQYF; v_gene: TRBV20-1; abundance: -; j_gene: TRBJ2-7; d_gene: -
CDR3nt: TGTGCCAGCAGCTTATCGGGCGGGAGGGCCGCGGGGGTAAACATTCAGTACTTC; CDR3aa: CASSLSGGRAAGVNIQYF; v_gene: TRBV7-2; abundance: -; j_gene: TRBJ2-4; d_gene: TRBD2
CDR3nt: TGTGCCACCCTCCTCGGGGGCGGCTACGAGCAGTACTTC; CDR3aa: CATLLGGGYEQYF; v_gene: TRBV28; abundance: few; j_gene: TRBJ2-7; d_gene: -
CDR3nt: TGCAGCGTTGAGGGGAGCGCCTCCTACGAGCAGTACTTC; CDR3aa: CSVEGSASYEQYF; v_gene: TRBV29-1; abundance: -; j_gene: TRBJ2-7; d_gene: -
CDR3nt: TGTGCCAGCAGCTTAGGGATAGACCAAGAGACCCAGTACTTC; CDR3aa: CASSLGIDQETQYF; v_gene: TRBV7-2; abundance: -; j_gene: TRBJ2-5; d_gene: -
CDR3nt: TGTGCCAGTAGCCCCCGGGCCGACTCCTACAATGAGCAGTTCTTC; CDR3aa: CASSPRADSYNEQFF; v_gene: TRBV19; abundance: -; j_gene: TRBJ2-1; d_gene: -
CDR3nt: TGTGCCAGCAGCTTTGGGTACCAAGAGACCCAGTACTTC; CDR3aa: CASSFGYQETQYF; v_gene: TRBV11-2; abundance: -; j_gene: TRBJ2-5; d_gene: -
CDR3nt: TGCAGTGCTGGGACTAGCGGGGTAGCCAAAAACATTCAGTACTTC; CDR3aa: CSAGTSGVAKNIQYF; v_gene: TRBV20-1; abundance: -; j_gene: TRBJ2-4; d_gene: TRBD2
CDR3nt: TGTGCCAGCAGCGTCTCCGGGACAAATTACGAGCAGTACTTC; CDR3aa: CASSVSGTNYEQYF; v_gene: TRBV9; abundance: -; j_gene: TRBJ2-7; d_gene: -
CDR3nt: TGCAGTGCGATAACCGGAAGGTCCACTCACCGGAATGAGCAGTTCTTC; CDR3aa: CSAITGRSTHRNEQFF; v_gene: TRBV20-1; abundance: -; j_gene: TRBJ2-1; d_gene: -
CDR3nt: TGTGCCAGTAGCTCGGACAGGGACACTGAAGCTTTCTTT; CDR3aa: CASSSDRDTEAFF; v_gene: TRBV19; abundance: -; j_gene: TRBJ1-1; d_gene: TRBD1
CDR3nt: TGTGCCAGTAGTATCCCCTGGACAGGCGGAACCCCTGAAGCTTTCTTT; CDR3aa: CASSIPWTGGTPEAFF; v_gene: TRBV19; abundance: -; j_gene: TRBJ1-1; d_gene: TRBD1
CDR3nt: TGCGCCAGCAGCTTGGGAGGCAGCGGGGGCCGCACAGATACGCAGTATTTT; CDR3aa: CASSLGGSGGRTDTQYF; v_gene: TRBV5-1; abundance: -; j_gene: TRBJ2-3; d_gene: TRBD2
CDR3nt: TGTGCCAGCAGCTTACCCCGATCAGGATTGCCAAGGGGACAAACCTACAATGAGCAGTTCTTC; CDR3aa: CASSLPRSGLPRGQTYNEQFF; v_gene: TRBV11-1; abundance: -; j_gene: TRBJ2-1; d_gene: -
CDR3nt: TGTGCCAGCAGCTTATCAGCCGGGGCCAACGTCCTGACTTTC; CDR3aa: CASSLSAGANVLTF; v_gene: TRBV11-3; abundance: -; j_gene: TRBJ2-6; d_gene: -